Below, 14 T cell receptor beta chains from the same sample are listed, as sequenced in a study of shared clonotypes between healthy human individuals. TCRdb keeps only in-frame clones here, not all; method: immunoSEQ multiplex PCR. The sample lists about 480,000 clones, about four fifths occurring once. The specimen sequenced was PBMCs. Receptors were obtained from a woman in her thirties or forties in good health. Some clones in this sample may be carry-over from other donors' samples.

In its sample, this clone was seen a few times. The chain uses TRBV28 and TRBJ1-1, with D uncertain. The CDR3 extends over 11 amino acids. CDR1 is MDHEN and CDR2 is SYDVKM in the germline V gene. V shed 3 bases and J shed 9 bases, with 8 bases lying between them. The CDR3 bases are TGTGCCAGCAGTTTTAGGTCACAAGCTTTCTTT. Protein sequence: CASSFRSQAFF.

The genes are TRBV18 and TRBJ2-1, with unresolved D. V was trimmed by 2 bases and J by 2 bases, leaving 13 bases between them. The CDR3 length is 16 residues. Germline V gene lookup returns CDR1 KGHSH and CDR2 LQKENI. The CDR3 is CASSPNADPAYNEQFF. CDR3 DNA: TGTGCCAGCTCACCAAACGCAGATCCAGCCTACAATGAGCAGTTCTTC.

The chain employs TRBV29-1 and TRBJ2-1, with D tentatively TRBD1 (7 bases). Germline loops: CDR1 SQVTM, CDR2 ANQGSEA. Trimming took off 4 bases at V and 7 bases at J, with 20 bases between the two ends. This CDR3 has 15 amino acids. The CDR3, as DNA: TGCAGCGTTGCCCGGAGGGGGCTGGGTCTGAATGAGCAGTTCTTC. It translates to CSVARRGLGLNEQFF.

The chain uses TRBV7-7 and TRBJ2-5; 9 bases are shared with TRBD1. Per the germline V gene, CDR1 is SSHAT and CDR2 is FNYEAQ (reference sequence). The CDR3 sequence is 15 residues long. The trim removed 1 base at V and 5 bases at J, leaving 5 bases unmatched. CDR3 region: CASSLVGTGSETQYF. In DNA, the CDR3 is TGTGCCAGCAGCTTAGTGGGGACAGGGTCCGAGACCCAGTACTTC.

This clone was recorded only once. This sequence joins TRBV19 and TRBJ2-5; D is unclear. CDR3 length equals 14 residues. Germline CDR1 is LNHDA and CDR2 is SQIVND (reference sequence). Deletions cut 2 bases from V and 5 bases from J, with 12 bases between. The CDR3 reads CASSIPRSWETQYF. In DNA form, the CDR3 reads TGTGCCAGTAGTATACCCCGCTCTTGGGAGACCCAGTACTTC.

The chain combines TRBV30 with TRBJ2-3; D gene uncertain. The V end lost 0 bases, the J end lost 9 bases, and 10 bases lay between the germline ends. Per germline, CDR1 GTSNPN and CDR2 SVGIG (reference sequence). This CDR3 comprises 12 residues. This CDR3 reads CAWSVMQDTQYF. The CDR3 nucleotides are TGTGCCTGGAGTGTAATGCAAGACACGCAGTATTTT. Using reference TRBV30 and TRBJ2-3 for the parts outside the CDR3, the full variable domain is SQTIHQWPATLVQPVGSPLSLECTVEGTSNPNLYWYRQAAGRGLQLLFYSVGIGQISSEVPQNLSASRPQDRQFILSSKKLLLSDSGFYLCAWSVMQDTQYFGPGTRLTVL.

The chain links TRBV6-1 to TRBJ1-2; 9 bases are shared with TRBD1. CDR1 and CDR2 from the germline V gene are MNHNS and SASEGT. The CDR3 covers 14 residues. V gave up 5 bases and J gave up 2 bases; unmatched junction bases: 3. CDR3 bases: TGTGCCAGCAGTCCCGGGACAGGGAACTATGGCTACACCTTC. Its translation is CASSPGTGNYGYTF.

This chain uses TRBV5-6 with TRBJ2-3; D may be TRBD1 or TRBD2 (5 bases each). The CDR3 loop spans 15 amino acids. Germline values: CDR1 SGHDT, CDR2 YYEEEE. Trimming cost V 0 bases and J 8 bases, with 16 bases left between them. CDR3 loop: CASSLAIGSGGTQYF. CDR3 sequence (DNA): TGTGCCAGCAGCTTGGCCATAGGGAGTGGGGGTACGCAGTATTTT.

The chain joins TRBV7-8 to TRBJ2-5; tentatively, D is TRBD2 (5 bases). Trimming took off 5 bases at V and 1 base at J, with 14 bases between the two ends. CDR1 is SGHVS and CDR2 is FQNEAQ in the germline V gene. The CDR3 is 15 amino acids. The CDR3 DNA reads TGTGCCAGCAGCCGGACGGGAACTTCCCAAGAGACCCAGTACTTC. Its translation is CASSRTGTSQETQYF.

The rearrangement joins TRBV15 to TRBJ2-2, with a possible D match to TRBD1 (6 bases). V gave up 4 bases and J gave up 7 bases, with 13 bases separating them. Germline assignment: CDR1 LNHNV and CDR2 YYDKDF (reference sequence). There are 14 residues in the CDR3. The CDR3 protein is CATSNTGSHGELFF. Here the CDR3 DNA reads TGTGCCACCAGCAACACAGGGAGTCACGGGGAGCTGTTTTTT.

The CDR3 DNA is TGTGCCAGCAGCAAAGGTGTTGGGGGAGGCTACACCTTC. Encoded protein: CASSKGVGGGYTF. The chain carries TRBV21-1 and TRBJ1-2. TRBV21-1 constitutes a pseudogene. The CDR3 covers 13 residues.

The chain is built from TRBV10-2 and TRBJ2-1; TRBD2 aligns across 9 bases. Trimming took 4 bases from V and 6 from J; bases not matched to a gene: 4. The CDR3 spans 14 residues. Germline CDR1 WSHSY, CDR2 SAAADI. The CDR3 loop reads CASSVAGAFNEQFF. CDR3 DNA: TGCGCCAGCAGTGTAGCGGGAGCCTTCAATGAGCAGTTCTTC.

This clone has a handful of counts. In DNA, the CDR3 is TGTGCCACCAGCAGAGACAGTGCCGCAGGGAAACTGTTTTTT. Amino acid sequence: CATSRDSAAGKLFF. The chain employs TRBV15 and TRBJ1-4; D may be TRBD1 (5 bases). V was pared by 0 bases and J by 11 bases, with 13 bases between. Germline CDR1 is LNHNV and CDR2 is YYDKDF (reference sequence). The CDR3 spans 14 residues.

The chain combines TRBV9 with TRBJ2-1; D unresolved. The germline CDR1 and CDR2 sequences are SGDLS and YYNGEE. CDR3 size: 15 residues. Trimming pared 3 bases from V and 4 bases from J, leaving 14 bases between. Written as DNA, the CDR3 is TGTGCCAGCAGCGCGGGTCGAAATGAATACAATGAGCAGTTCTTC. Translation gives CASSAGRNEYNEQFF.